These 8 T cell receptor beta chains share one sample of origin, sequenced in a study of T cell responses to AZD1222 COVID-19 vaccine. Using immunoSEQ multiplex PCR, the repertoire was profiled, and TCRdb retains in-frame clones only, with some absent. The data contain around 62,000 clones, roughly 90% of them singletons. Sequences were derived from peripheral blood, sampled on day 0 of AZD1222 vaccination. These receptors came from an adult in good health.

The chain joins TRBV5-5 to TRBJ2-7; D unresolved. Germline CDR1 and CDR2: SGHKS and YYEKEE (reference sequence). The V gene lost 2 bases and the J gene lost 2 bases, with 14 bases spanning the gap. The CDR3 spans 15 residues. CDR3 sequence reads: CASSLDPQTTYEQYF. The CDR3 DNA reads as TGTGCCAGCAGCTTAGACCCACAAACGACCTACGAGCAGTACTTC.

This sequence joins TRBV7-8 and TRBJ1-1; no clear D gene. Trimming removed 2 bases from V and 11 bases from J, with 15 bases in between. Per the germline V gene, CDR1 is SGHVS and CDR2 is FQNEAQ. The CDR3 extends over 13 amino acids. DNA of the CDR3: TGTGCCAGCAGCTTAAGGAAGGAGTCGGGGGCTTTCTTT. This gives the protein CASSLRKESGAFF.

The chain links TRBV4-1 to TRBJ2-7; D is unclear. The V and J ends lost 0 bases and 6 bases respectively, with 12 bases between them. This CDR3 is built from 14 residues. The germline gives CDR1 MGHRA, CDR2 YSYEKL. CDR3 amino acids: CASSQEGRLSEQYF. Here the CDR3 DNA reads TGCGCCAGCAGCCAAGAGGGCAGGCTCAGCGAGCAGTACTTC.

The chain links TRBV10-1 to TRBJ1-1; a possible D gene is TRBD1 (5 bases). The CDR3 loop spans 14 amino acids. Looked up from germline, CDR1 is WNHNN and CDR2 is SYGVQD (reference sequence). Between the trimmed V and J ends, which lost 3 bases and 5 bases, there was a span of 13 bases. CDR3 region: CASSDGTELTEAFF. The CDR3 DNA sequence: TGCGCCAGCAGTGATGGGACGGAGCTTACTGAAGCTTTCTTT.

The V and J genes are TRBV6-1 and TRBJ2-5; D possibly matches TRBD1 or TRBD2 (5 bases each). Germline values: CDR1 MNHNS, CDR2 SASEGT. Between the trimmed V and J ends, which lost 3 bases and 0 bases, there was a span of 14 bases. The CDR3 runs 16 residues. CDR3 DNA sequence: TGTGCCAGCAGTGACCTCGGGACCGCTTACCAAGAGACCCAGTACTTC. Translated, it gives CASSDLGTAYQETQYF.

The V and J genes are TRBV6-5 and TRBJ1-1, with D unclear. This CDR3 contains 15 residues. Looked up from germline, CDR1 is MNHEY and CDR2 is SVGAGI. Trimming took 2 bases from V and 10 from J, leaving 20 bases between them. CDR3 protein: CASSYGLGPSEGAFF. In DNA, the CDR3 is TGTGCCAGCAGTTACGGCCTTGGACCTTCGGAGGGAGCTTTCTTT.

This rearrangement joins TRBV15 to TRBJ1-4; tentatively, D is TRBD1 (6 bases). The V gene lost 0 bases and the J gene lost 8 bases, with 10 bases spanning the gap. The germline CDR1 and CDR2 sequences are LNHNV and YYDKDF (reference sequence). This CDR3 contains 14 residues. The CDR3 DNA reads TGTGCCACCAGCAGAGACAGGGGTGTCGAAAAACTGTTTTTT. It codes for CATSRDRGVEKLFF.

This clone was observed a single time. The chain couples TRBV14 to TRBJ1-2; tentative D call: TRBD1 (5 bases). Trimming removed 4 bases from V and 3 bases from J, with 9 bases in between. Germline loops: CDR1 SGHDN, CDR2 FVKESK. The CDR3 has 13 residues. The CDR3 loop is CASSPTAYYGYTF. In DNA form, the CDR3 reads TGTGCCAGCAGCCCGACAGCCTACTATGGCTACACCTTC.